This T cell receptor (beta chain) came from a study of graft-versus-host responses after intestinal transplantation. Study information: Every recipient underwent anti-thymocyte globulin induction, then tacrolimus and steroids for about three years. Study-wide findings and caveats: Detection of GvH clones occurred in recipient marrow, and some had their first appearance in ileum or blood. Peak levels of circulating GvH clones tracked with early post-transplant HvG declines.

Graft specimens yielded both intraepithelial and lamina propria lymphocytes. The method was immunoSEQ multiplex PCR; TCRdb's version includes in-frame clones alone and lacks a portion of them. The sample shows 9,000 to 15,000 clones, 70% to 85% of them seen only once. The length of the CDR3 is 15 residues. CDR1 and CDR2 (germline): MNHNS, SASEGT. Trimming removed 2 bases at V and 2 bases at J, with 13 bases between. Remarks on this clone: Its antigen is undetermined.

This material consisted of ileum tissue, taken about 150 days after intestinal transplantation. The clonotype comes from a human patient who received an intestinal transplant, so some T cells may come from the graft donor. The chain has TRBV6-1 and TRBJ2-7, with D possibly TRBD2 on 5 matching bases. This CDR3 reads CASSETTSGPYEQYF. The CDR3 coding sequence is TGTGCCAGCAGTGAAACTACAAGCGGCCCCTACGAGCAGTACTTC.